This section outlines one T cell receptor (beta chain) sequence together with its context. What it binds is unknown. The CDR3 has 15 amino acids. The sample belongs to a study of cytomegalovirus exposure and HLA in healthy donors. Across the study: Membership in the Caucasian-associated ancestry cluster was found for around 85% of roughly 360 genotyped donors.

General study findings and limits: Most likely, a cluster of highly shared sequence variants arose as a sequencing artifact. In an earlier analysis, in approximately 570 donors, most V segments appeared productive either ~87% or ~30% of the time. Some V segments, TRBV6-2 and TRBV6-3 among them, were indistinguishable and were therefore excluded.

In the PCR, 60 Vbeta and 13 Jbeta primers were used. Only in-frame clones appear in the TCRdb table, and some are missing; sequencing was by immunoSEQ multiplex PCR. The repertoire holds 150,000 to 200,000 clones, with around 76% as singletons. The chain employs TRBV21-1 and TRBJ2-6; the table's D gene call, TRBD1, was not cross checked with the DNA. TRBV21-1 is shown as a pseudogene. The sequence was collected from a middle-aged woman in good health and CMV-seronegative. Input material: PBMCs. CDR3 bases: TGTGCCAGCAGCAGCAAGGGGACTGGGGCCAACGTCCTGACTTTC. This codes for CASSSKGTGANVLTF.